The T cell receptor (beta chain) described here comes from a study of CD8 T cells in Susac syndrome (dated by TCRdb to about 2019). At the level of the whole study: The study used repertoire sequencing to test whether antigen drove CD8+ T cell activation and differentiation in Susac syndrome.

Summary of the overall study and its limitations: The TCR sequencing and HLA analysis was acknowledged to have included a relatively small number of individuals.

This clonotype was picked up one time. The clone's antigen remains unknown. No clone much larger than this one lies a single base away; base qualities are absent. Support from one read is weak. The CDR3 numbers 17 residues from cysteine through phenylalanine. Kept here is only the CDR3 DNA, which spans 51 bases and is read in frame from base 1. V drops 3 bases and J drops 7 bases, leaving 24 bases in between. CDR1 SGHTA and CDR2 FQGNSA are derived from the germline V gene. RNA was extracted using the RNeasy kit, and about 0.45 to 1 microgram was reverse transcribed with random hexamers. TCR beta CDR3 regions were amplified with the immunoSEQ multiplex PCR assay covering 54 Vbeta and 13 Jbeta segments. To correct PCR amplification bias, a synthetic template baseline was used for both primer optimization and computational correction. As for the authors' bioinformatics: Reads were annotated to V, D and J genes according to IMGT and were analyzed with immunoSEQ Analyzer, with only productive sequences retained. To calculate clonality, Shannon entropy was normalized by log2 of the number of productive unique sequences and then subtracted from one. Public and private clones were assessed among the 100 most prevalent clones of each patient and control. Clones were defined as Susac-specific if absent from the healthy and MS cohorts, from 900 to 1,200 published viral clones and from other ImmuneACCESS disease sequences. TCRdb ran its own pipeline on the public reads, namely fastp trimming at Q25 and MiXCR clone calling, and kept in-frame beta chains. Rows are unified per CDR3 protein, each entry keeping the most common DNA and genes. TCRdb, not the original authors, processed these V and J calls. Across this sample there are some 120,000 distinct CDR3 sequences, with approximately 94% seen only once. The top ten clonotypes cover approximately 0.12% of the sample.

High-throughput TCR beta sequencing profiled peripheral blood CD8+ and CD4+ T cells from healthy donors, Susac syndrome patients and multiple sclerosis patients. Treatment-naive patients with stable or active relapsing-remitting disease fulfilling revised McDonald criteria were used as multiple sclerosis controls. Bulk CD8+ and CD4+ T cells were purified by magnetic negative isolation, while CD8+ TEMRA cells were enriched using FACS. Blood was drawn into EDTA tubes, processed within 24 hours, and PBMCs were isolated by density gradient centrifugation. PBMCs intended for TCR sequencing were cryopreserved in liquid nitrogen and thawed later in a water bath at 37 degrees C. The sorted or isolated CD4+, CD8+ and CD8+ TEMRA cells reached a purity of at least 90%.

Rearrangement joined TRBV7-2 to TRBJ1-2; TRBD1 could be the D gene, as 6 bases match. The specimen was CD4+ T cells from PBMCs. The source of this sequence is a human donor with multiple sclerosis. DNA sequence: TGTGCCAGCAGCTTCAGGTCTTCACCCGGGACATCAGTTGGCTACACCTTC. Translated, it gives CASSFRSSPGTSVGYTF.